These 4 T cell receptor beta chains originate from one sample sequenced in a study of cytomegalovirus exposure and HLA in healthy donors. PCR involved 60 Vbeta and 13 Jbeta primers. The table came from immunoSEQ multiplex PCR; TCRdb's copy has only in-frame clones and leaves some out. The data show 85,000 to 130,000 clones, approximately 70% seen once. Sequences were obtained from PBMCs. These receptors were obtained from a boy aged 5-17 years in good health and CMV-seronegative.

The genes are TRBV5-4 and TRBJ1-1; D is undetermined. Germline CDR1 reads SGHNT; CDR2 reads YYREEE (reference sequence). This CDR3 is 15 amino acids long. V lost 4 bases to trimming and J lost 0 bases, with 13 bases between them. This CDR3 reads CASSPWTELNTEAFF. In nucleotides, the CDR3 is TGTGCCAGCAGCCCCTGGACTGAGCTGAACACTGAAGCTTTCTTT. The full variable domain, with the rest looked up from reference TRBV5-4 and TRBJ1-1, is ETGVTQSPTHLIKTRGQQVTLRCSSQSGHNTVSWYQQALGQGPQFIFQYYREEENGRGNFPPRFSGLQFPNYSSELNVNALELDDSALYLCASSPWTELNTEAFFGQGTRLTVV.

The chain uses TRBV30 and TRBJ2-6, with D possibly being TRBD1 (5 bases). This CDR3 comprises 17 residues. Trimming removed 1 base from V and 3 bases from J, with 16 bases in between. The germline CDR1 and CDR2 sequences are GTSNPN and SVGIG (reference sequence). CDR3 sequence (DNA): TGTGCCTGGAGTGCTAGGCTCCCAGGGCTTGGGGCCAACGTCCTGACTTTC. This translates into CAWSARLPGLGANVLTF.

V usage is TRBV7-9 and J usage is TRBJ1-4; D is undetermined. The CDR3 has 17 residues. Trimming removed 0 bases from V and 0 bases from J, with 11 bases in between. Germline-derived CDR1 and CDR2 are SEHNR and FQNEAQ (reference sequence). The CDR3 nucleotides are TGTGCCAGCAGCTTAGCGGGAGAGGGCCCAACTAATGAAAAACTGTTTTTT. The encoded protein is CASSLAGEGPTNEKLFF.

CDR3 sequence (DNA): TGTGCCAGCAGCGAGGGACAGACTAACTATGGCTACACCTTC. This encodes CASSEGQTNYGYTF. The chain carries TRBV7-9 and TRBJ1-2; 7 nucleotides line up with TRBD1. Germline loops: CDR1 SEHNR, CDR2 FQNEAQ (reference sequence). The CDR3 is made up of 14 amino acids. The V and J ends lost 5 bases and 0 bases, in that order; junction bases with no gene match: 3.